The next 11 T cell receptor beta chains were all read from a single sample in a study of CD8+ T cells in alopecia areata. Extraction of RNA preceded its reverse transcription into cDNA, which served as the sequencing template. Some clones are missing from TCRdb's copy, which holds only in-frame ones; the method was immunoSEQ multiplex PCR. The sample includes around 250,000 clones, 67% of them seen just once. Here the sequenced sample was CD4+ T cells sorted from blood, taken at week 0. The receptors come from a human donor with alopecia areata.

The chain uses TRBV2 and TRBJ2-7; 9 bases are a match to TRBD1. The CDR3 has 14 residues. J was trimmed by 2 bases and V by 2 bases; bases with no gene match: 1. Germline lookup yields CDR1 SNHLY and CDR2 FYNNEI. CDR3 bases: TGTGCCAGCAGTGAAAACAGGGGGCCCTACGAGCAGTACTTC. Its protein is CASSENRGPYEQYF.

This clone was detected a few times. The V and J genes are TRBV15 and TRBJ1-2, with D maybe TRBD1 (5 bases). Between the trimmed V and J ends, which lost 0 bases and 6 bases, there was a span of 17 bases. CDR1 is LNHNV, CDR2 YYDKDF, per germline (reference sequence). The CDR3 sequence is 16 residues long. CDR3 sequence (DNA): TGTGCCACCAGCAGAGATCTGGGGCCCGGGAGAAATGGCTACACCTTC. It translates to CATSRDLGPGRNGYTF.

As for this clone: The same CDR3 also results from other DNA sequences found in this sample. CDR3 sequence reads: CASSLAETQYF. The CDR3 DNA reads TGTGCCAGCAGCTTAGCTGAGACCCAGTACTTC. The chain joins TRBV11-2 to TRBJ2-5; the D is unclear. The ends were cut back, 1 base at V and 5 bases at J, with 2 bases in the middle. This CDR3 is built from 11 residues. Germline V gene lookup returns CDR1 SGHAT and CDR2 FQNNGV.

This chain joins TRBV19 and TRBJ1-5, with D possibly being TRBD1 (6 bases). This CDR3 has 17 amino acids. Trimming pared 6 bases from V and 2 bases from J, leaving 20 bases between. Germline V gives CDR1 LNHDA, CDR2 SQIVND (reference sequence). CDR3 sequence: CASRDWWTERRNQPQHF. CDR3 DNA sequence: TGTGCCAGTAGGGACTGGTGGACAGAGAGACGCAATCAGCCCCAGCATTTT.

This clone was counted a few times. The rearrangement joins TRBV29-1 to TRBJ2-7; 8 bases map to TRBD1. CDR3 length: 14 residues. Per germline, CDR1 SQVTM and CDR2 ANQGSEA. With V trimmed by 6 bases and J by 2 bases, 9 bases remained unmatched. CDR3 nucleotide sequence: TGCAGCGTCGCCGACAGGGGCGCGACCTACGAGCAGTACTTC. This codes for CSVADRGATYEQYF.

CDR3 DNA sequence: TGTGCCAGCAGCCGACCGGACAGGGTCTACACCGGGGAGCTGTTTTTT. Amino acids: CASSRPDRVYTGELFF. The chain has TRBV7-6 and TRBJ2-2; 8 nucleotides line up with TRBD1. The CDR3 consists of 16 residues. V shed 5 bases, J shed 3 bases, and the junction held 8 bases outside the gene matches. Germline CDR1 SGHVS, CDR2 FNYEAQ.

The chain combines TRBV10-3 with TRBJ2-7, with D perhaps matching TRBD1 or TRBD2 (5 bases each). The germline gives CDR1 ENHRY, CDR2 SYGVKD. The CDR3 totals 13 residues. Deletions cut 3 bases from V and 4 bases from J, with 10 bases between. The CDR3 DNA is TGTGCCATCAGTGAAGCAGGGAGTTACGAGCAGTACTTC. This gives the protein CAISEAGSYEQYF.

The CDR3 spells CASSTTRGDTGELFF. Here the CDR3 DNA reads TGTGCCAGCAGCACGACTCGGGGGGACACCGGGGAGCTGTTTTTT. The chain employs TRBV7-3 and TRBJ2-2; 7 nucleotides agree with TRBD2. Losses at the gene ends were 5 bases for V and 3 bases for J; bases not matched to a gene: 6. Germline lookup yields CDR1 SGHTA and CDR2 FQGTGA. The CDR3 extends over 15 amino acids.

The V gene is TRBV6-5, the J gene TRBJ1-6, with D uncertain. The germline V gene has CDR1 MNHEY and CDR2 SVGAGI. CDR3 length: 12 amino acids. The V and J ends lost 1 base and 5 bases respectively, with 0 bases between them. The CDR3 nucleotides are TGTGCCAGCAGTTACTATAATTCACCCCTCCACTTT. Encoded protein: CASSYYNSPLHF.

V and J are TRBV5-6 and TRBJ1-1, with a tentative D call TRBD1 (5 bases). This CDR3 has 14 residues. Germline V lookup: CDR1 SGHDT, CDR2 YYEEEE. Deletions cut 1 base from V and 0 bases from J, with 7 bases between. The CDR3 loop reads CASSLIQVNTEAFF. In DNA, the CDR3 is TGTGCCAGCAGCTTGATACAGGTGAACACTGAAGCTTTCTTT.

This clone has only a few counts. V and J are TRBV5-1 and TRBJ2-7, with 7 bases fitting TRBD2. The V and J ends lost 3 bases and 0 bases, in that order; junction bases with no gene match: 3. This CDR3 has 14 amino acids. Germline CDR1 reads SGHRS; CDR2 reads YFSETQ. The CDR3 nucleotides read TGCGCCAGCAGCTCGGGGGGAAGCTCCTACGAGCAGTACTTC. This sequence encodes CASSSGGSSYEQYF.